The present TCR beta chain was sequenced within a study of blood T cell repertoires in COVID-19. Study-level background: Sites in the United States, Italy and Spain provided acute and convalescent COVID-19 samples. In each case, the material was cDNA or gDNA derived from T cells, B-cell-depleted T cells, or PBMCs.

CDR1 is SGDLS, CDR2 YYNGEE, per germline. This CDR3 contains 13 residues. V lost 4 bases to trimming and J lost 4 bases, with 12 bases between them. How the authors handled the data: Scientists estimated how many nucleated cells there were by amplifying reference gene primers. Method: immunoSEQ multiplex PCR; TCRdb's copy keeps in-frame clones and lacks some. V, J and clone size were drawn from that table, and D and trimming were deduced from the DNA. The repertoire consists of approximately 110,000 clones, with roughly 86% occurring once and the leading ten covering roughly 5.4%. This chain joins TRBV9 and TRBJ2-7; D possibly corresponds to TRBD2 (6 bases). Sequences were obtained from peripheral blood. The receptor's source is a human donor in a cohort sampled during active COVID-19. The chain's CDR3 is CASSLGTSYEQYF. DNA for the CDR3: TGTGCCAGCAGCCTAGGGACTTCGTACGAGCAGTACTTC.